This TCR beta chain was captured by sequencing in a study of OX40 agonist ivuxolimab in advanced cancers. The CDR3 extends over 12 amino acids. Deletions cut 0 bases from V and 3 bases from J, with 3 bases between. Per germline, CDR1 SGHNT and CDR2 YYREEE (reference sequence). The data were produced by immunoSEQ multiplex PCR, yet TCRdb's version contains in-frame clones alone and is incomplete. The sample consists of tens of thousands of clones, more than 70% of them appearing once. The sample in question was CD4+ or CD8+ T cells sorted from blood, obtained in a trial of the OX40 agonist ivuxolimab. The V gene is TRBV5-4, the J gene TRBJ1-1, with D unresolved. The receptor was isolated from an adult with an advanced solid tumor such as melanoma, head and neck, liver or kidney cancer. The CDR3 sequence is CASSLGDTEAFF. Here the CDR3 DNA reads TGTGCCAGCAGCTTGGGCGACACTGAAGCTTTCTTT.